This TCR beta chain was obtained from a study of regulatory T cells in long-lasting Graves disease. HTBI primers from iRepertoire and Arm-PCR of CDR3 regions yielded the TCR beta libraries. TCRdb re-derived calls from the multiplex PCR reads in MiXCR, one entry per CDR3 protein. The sample has fewer than 650,000 distinct CDR3 sequences, about 16% seen once. CDR1 and CDR2 (germline): DFQATT, SNEGSKA (reference sequence). The CDR3 extends over 16 amino acids. Time point of the sample: newly diagnosed GD, antithyroid drugs for less than 3 months. Construction of the TCR library relied on RNA isolated from PBMCs. EDTA tubes held approximately 8.8 milliliters of peripheral blood from each patient. On this clonotype itself: A much larger clone lies one base from this, so it may be a read error.

This same sample was also part of a study on T cells in Graves' hyperthyroidism and ophthalmopathy. Turning to that study: Clonotypes that were expanded in thyroid above 0.001 mostly appeared in blood too.

This receptor was identified in a man younger than 35 with Graves disease. The sample consisted of peripheral blood mononuclear cells (PBMCs), taken at new diagnosis, from a patient treated with antithyroid drugs. This chain connects TRBV20-1 to TRBJ2-7; D might be TRBD2 (6 bases). The CDR3 is CSARGGLADYSYGQYF. DNA of the CDR3: TGCAGTGCTAGGGGTGGGTTAGCGGATTACTCCTACGGGCAGTACTTC.